The entry below gives a single TCR beta chain sequence along with its context. Participants, roughly 18 to 100 years old, spanned 25 or so US areas. This record belongs to a study of blood T cell repertoires in COVID-19. In the study overall: The study drew acute and convalescent COVID-19 samples from the United States, Italy and Spain. Nucleic acid was either cDNA or gDNA, and it came from T cells, B-cell-depleted T cells, or PBMCs.

In the source study's methods: Counts of nucleated cells, estimated from reference gene primer amplification, were obtained. Only in-frame clones appear in the TCRdb table, and some are missing; sequencing was by immunoSEQ multiplex PCR. Clonal size and the V and J genes are those of that table, whereas D and trimming came from the DNA. Of some 330,000 clones listed, around 83% are singletons. Trimming took off 4 bases at V and 1 base at J, with 15 bases between the two ends. This CDR3 comprises 16 residues. CDR1 is SGHRS, CDR2 YFSETQ, per germline. The receptor's source is a woman between 50 and 59 years old who had recovered from COVID-19. The sample taken for sequencing was PBMCs or T cells enriched from blood (not recorded which). This sequence joins TRBV5-1 and TRBJ1-5, with D tentatively TRBD1 (6 bases). The CDR3 loop reads CASSPGHTRSNQPQHF. The CDR3 nucleotides read TGCGCCAGCAGCCCGGGACATACTCGGAGCAATCAGCCCCAGCATTTT. The full variable domain, with the rest looked up from reference TRBV5-1 and TRBJ1-5, is KAGVTQTPRYLIKTRGQQVTLSCSPISGHRSVSWYQQTPGQGLQFLFEYFSETQRNKGNFPGRFSGRQFSNSRSEMNVSTLELGDSALYLCASSPGHTRSNQPQHFGDGTRLSIL.